What follows describes a single T cell receptor beta chain. The target antigen is unknown. The data originate from a study of T cell responses to AZD1222 COVID-19 vaccine. The V and J ends lost 4 bases and 6 bases respectively, with 10 bases between them. This CDR3 is built from 12 residues. Germline CDR1 and CDR2: ENHRY and SYGVKD. Findings and caveats of the study: Spike-wide vaccine-associated CD4 TCRs dominated at 160-218 and 743-854. Once two AZD1222 doses were given, Spike-specific TCR breadth and depth went up. White British people made up most donors, females outnumbered males, and clonal diversity was possibly underestimated.

Second-dose recipients at about 4 or about 12 weeks were treated as one pooled group. This table comes from immunoSEQ multiplex PCR, and its TCRdb copy is limited to in-frame clones, with some not included. Found here are 95,000 to 150,000 clones, 85% to 95% of them singletons; the top ten hold 5%. This specimen consisted of peripheral blood, obtained 28 days after the second AZD1222 dose. This chain connects TRBV10-3 to TRBJ2-7; D gene unclear. The TCR sequence derives from an adult who received the AZD1222 COVID-19 vaccine. The CDR3 DNA reads TGTGCCATCAGTGGAATTTCTCTCGAGCAGTACTTC. It translates to CAISGISLEQYF.